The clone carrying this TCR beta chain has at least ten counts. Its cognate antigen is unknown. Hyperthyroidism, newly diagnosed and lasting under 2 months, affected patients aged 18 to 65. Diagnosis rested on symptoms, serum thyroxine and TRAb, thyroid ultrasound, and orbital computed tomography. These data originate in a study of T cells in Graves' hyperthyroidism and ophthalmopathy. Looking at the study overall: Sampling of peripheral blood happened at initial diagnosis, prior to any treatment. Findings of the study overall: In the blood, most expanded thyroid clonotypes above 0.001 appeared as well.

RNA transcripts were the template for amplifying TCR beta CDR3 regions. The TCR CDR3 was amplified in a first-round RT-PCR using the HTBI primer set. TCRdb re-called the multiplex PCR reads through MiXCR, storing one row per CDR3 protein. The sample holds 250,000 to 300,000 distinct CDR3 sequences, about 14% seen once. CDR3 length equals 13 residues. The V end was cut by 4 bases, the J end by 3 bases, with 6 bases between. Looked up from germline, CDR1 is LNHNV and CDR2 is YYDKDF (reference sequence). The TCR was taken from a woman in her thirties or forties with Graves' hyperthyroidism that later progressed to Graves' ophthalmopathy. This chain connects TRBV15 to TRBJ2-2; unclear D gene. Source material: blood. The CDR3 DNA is TGTGCCACCAGCATAGGCTACACCGGGGAGCTGTTTTTT. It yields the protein CATSIGYTGELFF. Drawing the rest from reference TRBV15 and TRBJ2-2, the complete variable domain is DAMVIQNPRYQVTQFGKPVTLSCSQTLNHNVMYWYQQKSSQAPKLLFHYYDKDFNNEADTPDNFQSRRPNTSFCFLDIRSPGLGDTAMYLCATSIGYTGELFFGEGSRLTVL.